This TCR beta chain comes out of a study of blood T cell repertoires in COVID-19. Overall study: The samples span acute and convalescent COVID-19 from the United States, Italy and Spain. From T cells, B-cell-depleted T cells, or PBMCs came the material, which was cDNA or gDNA.

Germline values: CDR1 MDHEN, CDR2 SYDVKM. The V end lost 7 bases, the J end lost 5 bases, and 12 bases lay between the germline ends. The CDR3 sequence is 12 residues long. As originally analysed: Estimated nucleated cell counts came from reference gene primer amplification. Sequenced by immunoSEQ multiplex PCR; TCRdb stores in-frame clones only, minus some. The D gene and trimming were derived from the DNA, and the V and J assignments and clone size from that table. Of a few hundred thousand clones listed, roughly 87% were seen once; the top ten hold around 0.6%. The cohort comprised adults aged about 18 to 100 years residing in 20 to 30 US areas. In its sample, this clone was seen once.

The sequence came from a man between 18 and 29 years old who had recovered from COVID-19. The chain recombines TRBV28 with TRBJ2-7; D is possibly TRBD2 (6 bases). The sample taken for sequencing was PBMCs or T cells enriched from blood (not recorded which). This CDR3 reads CASKTTRDEQYF. The DNA of the CDR3 is TGTGCCAGCAAGACGACTAGAGACGAGCAGTACTTC.